The 20 T cell receptor beta chains in this list originate from one sample, sequenced in a study of cytomegalovirus exposure and HLA in healthy donors. Primers for the PCR totalled 60 Vbeta and 13 Jbeta. Data came from immunoSEQ multiplex PCR; TCRdb stores just in-frame clones and leaves some out. The profile covers approximately 250,000 clones, with roughly 84% appearing a single time and roughly 0.24% taken by the ten largest. Sequenced material: PBMCs. These receptors were taken from a girl aged 2 to 9 in good health and CMV-seronegative.

For the CDR3, the DNA is TGTGCCAGCGGGAAGCGGCAAGAGACCCAGTACTTC. This encodes CASGKRQETQYF. This chain links TRBV6-5 with TRBJ2-5; tentative D call: TRBD2 (5 bases). Germline assignment: CDR1 MNHEY and CDR2 SVGAGI. This CDR3 region has 12 residues. Trimming removed 8 bases at V and 2 bases at J, with 9 bases between.

This chain uses TRBV27 with TRBJ2-6; TRBD1 agrees at 9 bases. The CDR3 runs to 15 residues. Germline V gene lookup returns CDR1 MNHEY and CDR2 SMNVEV (reference sequence). Losses at the gene ends were 6 bases for V and 2 bases for J; bases not matched to a gene: 2. CDR3: CASRGQGAGANVLTF. The CDR3 DNA follows: TGTGCCAGCAGGGGACAGGGCGCTGGGGCCAACGTCCTGACTTTC.

The J gene is TRBJ2-1, the V gene TRBV6-1, with TRBD2 matching 7 bases. This CDR3 has 17 amino acids. The J segment lost 0 bases and the V segment lost 2 bases, leaving 7 bases of the junction unmatched. Per germline, CDR1 MNHNS and CDR2 SASEGT. The CDR3, as DNA: TGTGCCAGCAGTGAAAGTTCACTAGCGAACTCCTACAATGAGCAGTTCTTC. It yields the protein CASSESSLANSYNEQFF.

The chain employs TRBV18 and TRBJ2-3; 9 bases agree with TRBD2. CDR3 length: 16 amino acids. Per germline, CDR1 KGHSH and CDR2 LQKENI. Trimming at V came to 0 bases and at J to 2 bases, leaving 3 bases not matched to a gene. CDR3 DNA: TGTGCCAGCTCACCACCGGGCGGGGGGGCCACAGATACGCAGTATTTT. Translated: CASSPPGGGATDTQYF.

This chain links TRBV6-1 with TRBJ1-1, with D tentatively TRBD1 (6 bases). The V gene lost 7 bases and the J gene lost 2 bases, with 14 bases spanning the gap. This CDR3 comprises 14 residues. CDR1 is MNHNS, CDR2 SASEGT, per germline. The CDR3 loop reads CASIDDRLNTEAFF. The CDR3 coding sequence is TGTGCCAGCATAGATGACAGGCTTAACACTGAAGCTTTCTTT.

This chain links TRBV19 with TRBJ2-5, with 9 bases identical to TRBD2. The ends lost 2 bases at V and 4 bases at J; junction bases unmatched: 8. The CDR3 extends over 16 amino acids. CDR1 and CDR2 (germline): LNHDA, SQIVND (reference sequence). This chain's CDR3 is CASSIRSAGGRETQYF. CDR3 DNA: TGTGCCAGTAGTATAAGGTCAGCGGGGGGACGAGAGACCCAGTACTTC.

This rearrangement joins TRBV30 to TRBJ2-1, with D perhaps TRBD1 (5 bases). Germline V lookup: CDR1 GTSNPN, CDR2 SVGIG (reference sequence). CDR3 size: 15 residues. Trimming took off 1 base at V and 10 bases at J, with 20 bases between the two ends. This chain's CDR3 is CAWSAHYPLKGEQFF. CDR3 in DNA: TGTGCCTGGAGTGCACACTATCCCTTAAAGGGGGAGCAGTTCTTC.

V is TRBV7-2 and J is TRBJ2-6; D may be TRBD1 (5 bases). Germline CDR1 SGHTA, CDR2 FQGNSA. This CDR3 comprises 18 residues. Trimming left V 5 bases short and J 0 bases short, with 17 bases between. CDR3 nucleotide sequence: TGTGCCAGCAGCCCTGTCGTGACAGACGGCTCTGGGGCCAACGTCCTGACTTTC. It yields the protein CASSPVVTDGSGANVLTF. Supplemented by reference TRBV7-2 and TRBJ2-6, the full variable domain reads GAGVSQSPSNKVTEKGKDVELRCDPISGHTALYWYRQSLGQGLEFLIYFQGNSAPDKSGLPSDRFSAERTGGSVSTLTIQRTQQEDSAVYLCASSPVVTDGSGANVLTFGAGSRLTVL.

The chain links TRBV5-6 to TRBJ2-1, with 11 bases identical to TRBD2. J gave up 9 bases and V 5 bases, and 10 bases lay outside the gene matches. In germline, CDR1 is SGHDT, CDR2 YYEEEE. The CDR3 covers 15 residues. CDR3 in DNA: TGTGCCAGCAGTTACGAACTAGCGGGAGAGGGTGAGCAGTTCTTC. Amino acids: CASSYELAGEGEQFF.

This chain links TRBV2 with TRBJ1-2; 7 positions match TRBD1. CDR1 is SNHLY, CDR2 FYNNEI, per germline. V lost 4 bases to trimming and J lost 2 bases; unmatched junction nucleotides: 7. The CDR3 extends over 15 amino acids. DNA for the CDR3: TGTGCCAGCAGTGGGGGACAGTTCAGGAACTATGGCTACACCTTC. Translated, it gives CASSGGQFRNYGYTF.

The chain has TRBV5-1 and TRBJ2-3; a possible D gene is TRBD1 (5 bases). The germline V gene encodes CDR1 SGHRS and CDR2 YFSETQ. Trimming took off 0 bases at V and 7 bases at J, with 6 bases between the two ends. The CDR3 loop spans 12 amino acids. CDR3 in DNA: TGCGCCAGCAGCTTGGAGGGGCATACGCAGTATTTT. This translates into CASSLEGHTQYF.

The V and J genes are TRBV19 and TRBJ1-2; 11 nucleotides agree with TRBD1. J gave up 8 bases and V 5 bases, and 16 bases lay outside the gene matches. Germline V CDR1 and CDR2: LNHDA, SQIVND (reference sequence). The CDR3 contains 17 residues. As DNA, the CDR3 is TGTGCCAGTAGTGACCGACGAAAAGGACAGGGGGCGGGCGGCTACACCTTC. This sequence encodes CASSDRRKGQGAGGYTF.

The chain carries TRBV11-2 and TRBJ2-7; 8 bases map to TRBD1. V shed 0 bases, J shed 1 base, and the junction held 8 bases outside the gene matches. The CDR3 is 17 residues long. CDR1 and CDR2 (germline): SGHAT, FQNNGV. The CDR3 DNA reads TGTGCCAGCAGCTTAGATGTAGGACAGGGATCTTCCTACGAGCAGTACTTC. It encodes CASSLDVGQGSSYEQYF.

This chain uses TRBV11-2 with TRBJ1-5; 8 nucleotides line up with TRBD1. Germline CDR1 and CDR2: SGHAT and FQNNGV. V dropped 3 bases and J dropped 7; count of bases not matched to a gene: 5. The CDR3 is made up of 14 amino acids. DNA for the CDR3: TGTGCCAGCAGCTTCACAGGGGGTGGACAGCCCCAGCATTTT. It codes for CASSFTGGGQPQHF.

The chain combines TRBV19 with TRBJ1-1; the D gene is possibly TRBD1 (5 bases). The CDR3 loop spans 15 amino acids. CDR1 is LNHDA, CDR2 SQIVND, per germline (reference sequence). The V end was cut by 5 bases, the J end by 0 bases, with 13 bases between. CDR3 amino acids: CASSLRSTVNTEAFF. CDR3 nucleotide sequence: TGTGCCAGTAGTCTACGTTCGACAGTGAACACTGAAGCTTTCTTT.

This clone occurred a few times. V is TRBV2 and J is TRBJ1-5, with 9 nucleotides matching TRBD1. The CDR3 loop spans 14 amino acids. V gave up 4 bases and J gave up 7 bases; unmatched junction bases: 5. Germline V gene lookup returns CDR1 SNHLY and CDR2 FYNNEI. CDR3 region: CASSGADRGQPQHF. CDR3 bases: TGTGCCAGCAGTGGGGCGGACAGGGGCCAGCCCCAGCATTTT.

The chain employs TRBV6-8 and TRBJ2-7, with D possibly matching TRBD2 (6 bases). Germline CDR1 is MNHGY and CDR2 is SAAAGT. V gave up 5 bases and J gave up 0 bases, with 17 bases separating them. The CDR3 has 16 residues. The CDR3 DNA reads TGTGCCAGCAGTCATCTTTGGAGGGCTAGCTCCTACGAGCAGTACTTC. Translation: CASSHLWRASSYEQYF.

The V and J genes are TRBV28 and TRBJ1-1; D uncertain. Germline CDR1 MDHEN, CDR2 SYDVKM. The CDR3 runs 13 residues. The V and J ends lost 5 bases and 5 bases respectively, with 12 bases between them. CDR3 protein: CASSIGVGTEAFF. CDR3 sequence (DNA): TGTGCCAGCAGTATCGGGGTGGGGACTGAAGCTTTCTTT.

The chain has TRBV2 and TRBJ1-4; unclear D gene. Trimming took off 5 bases at V and 0 bases at J, with 13 bases between the two ends. Per germline, CDR1 SNHLY and CDR2 FYNNEI. CDR3 length equals 16 residues. As DNA, the CDR3 is TGTGCCAGCAGTCGAGGTTTGGGTCCAACTAATGAAAAACTGTTTTTT. Protein sequence: CASSRGLGPTNEKLFF.

The V gene is TRBV9, the J gene TRBJ2-7, with TRBD1 as a possible D gene (6 bases). Germline V CDR1 and CDR2: SGDLS, YYNGEE. V was trimmed by 3 bases and J by 5 bases, leaving 9 bases between them. The length of the CDR3 is 12 residues. The CDR3 DNA reads TGTGCCAGCAGCGGGGACACGGACGAGCAGTACTTC. This encodes CASSGDTDEQYF.